These T cell receptor beta chains were read from a single sample in a study of graft-versus-host responses after intestinal transplantation. These receptors have no known antigen. The assay was immunoSEQ multiplex PCR, and TCRdb's table has in-frame clones only and misses some. The sample lists 80,000 to 95,000 clones; about 92% were seen once. Specimen: unstimulated CD8+ T cells sorted from spleen or lymph node cells, collected before intestinal transplant. Source of these receptors: a human donor who received an intestinal transplant. CDR3s include the opening cysteine and the closing phenylalanine or tryptophan. A D gene is named only where the DNA matches it firmly. Not every row has a clone size; where given, it reads once, few, many or a size class.

V,D,J,size,DNA,CDR3
TRBV27,-,TRBJ2-3,-,TGTGCCAGCAGTTTATCGCAGGGCACAGATACGCAGTATTTT,CASSLSQGTDTQYF
TRBV27,TRBD1,TRBJ1-4,-,TGTGCCAGCAGTAAGAGGGACAGGGGCTCCGAAAAACTGTTTTTT,CASSKRDRGSEKLFF
TRBV4-3,TRBD1,TRBJ1-1,-,TGCGCCAGCAGCCAAGTAGGGGGCTGGACTGAAGCTTTCTTT,CASSQVGGWTEAFF
TRBV27,TRBD1,TRBJ1-2,-,TGTGCCAGCAGTGGGGGGCAGGGGGATGGCTACACCTTC,CASSGGQGDGYTF
TRBV4-3,TRBD2,TRBJ2-3,-,TGCGCCAGCAGCCCGTCACGAGTATACGGACTAGCGGGGGGGATGGAGGCAGATACGCAGTATTTT,CASSPSRVYGLAGGMEADTQYF
TRBV7-2,TRBD2,TRBJ2-7,-,TGTGCCAGCAGCTGGGGACTAGCGGGGGGCCACGAGCAGTACTTC,CASSWGLAGGHEQYF
TRBV4-2,-,TRBJ1-1,-,TGTGCCAGCAGCCAATTTGGCCCTAACACTGAAGCTTTCTTT,CASSQFGPNTEAFF
TRBV11-3,-,TRBJ2-7,-,TGTGCCAGCAGCTTAGGTACCGTAGGAGGGGCTGTCTACGAGCAGTACTTC,CASSLGTVGGAVYEQYF
TRBV13,TRBD2,TRBJ2-5,once,TGTGCCAGCAGCTCTCCGGGACTAGCGGGGGACCCACCGGAGACCCAGTACTTC,CASSSPGLAGDPPETQYF
TRBV19,TRBD1,TRBJ1-3,-,TGTGCCAGTAGTACCCCGACAGGGAGCTCTGGAAACACCATATATTTT,CASSTPTGSSGNTIYF
TRBV7-8,-,TRBJ1-1,-,TGTGCCAGCAGCTTGGGAAACAGGCCCCGTCCAACTGAAGCTTTCTTT,CASSLGNRPRPTEAFF
TRBV2,-,TRBJ2-3,-,TGTGCCAGCCCTGGGCGGGGTAGCACAGATACGCAGTATTTT,CASPGRGSTDTQYF
TRBV5-6,-,TRBJ2-7,-,TGTGCCAGCAGCTTGGGCACAGGGTACGAGCAGTACTTC,CASSLGTGYEQYF
TRBV7-8,-,TRBJ2-7,-,TGTGCCAGCAGCCTCTCGGAGGGCCTTTCCTACGAGCAGTACTTC,CASSLSEGLSYEQYF
TRBV5-6,TRBD1,TRBJ2-7,-,TGTGCCAGCACCTTCGGGACAGGGCAAAGGGAGCAGTACTTC,CASTFGTGQREQYF
TRBV5-8,-,TRBJ2-1,-,TGTGCCAGCAGCGCCATACAGGGTACCTCTAATGAGCAGTTCTTC,CASSAIQGTSNEQFF
TRBV7-8,TRBD1,TRBJ2-3,-,TGTGCCAGCAGCCGGACAGGGGGAATAGATACGCAGTATTTT,CASSRTGGIDTQYF
TRBV27,-,TRBJ1-5,-,TGTGCCAGCAGTTCCGGACAGTATCAGCCCCAGCATTTT,CASSSGQYQPQHF
TRBV4-1,-,TRBJ1-2,-,TGCGCCAGCAGCCAAGATCTACGGACAGCCTATGGCTACACCTTC,CASSQDLRTAYGYTF
TRBV5-6,TRBD1,TRBJ1-2,-,TGTGCCAGCAGCTTGTCAAGGACAGGCTTATCCTATGGCTACACCTTC,CASSLSRTGLSYGYTF
TRBV6-5,TRBD1,TRBJ1-2,-,TGTGCCAGCAGTTACATAGACAGGGGCTATGGCTACACCTTC,CASSYIDRGYGYTF
TRBV11-3,TRBD2,TRBJ2-1,-,TGTGCCAGCAGCTTATTGACTAGCGGGGGGGCGAATGAGCAGTTCTTC,CASSLLTSGGANEQFF
TRBV12-5,TRBD2,TRBJ2-3,-,TGTGCTAGTGGTTTGGTACGGGAGGGGGATCCGAACACAGATACGCAGTATTTT,CASGLVREGDPNTDTQYF
TRBV7-9,-,TRBJ2-1,-,TGTGCCAGCAGCTTTACCTACAGGCCCGATGAGCAGTTCTTC,CASSFTYRPDEQFF
TRBV27,TRBD2,TRBJ2-7,-,TGTGCCAGCAGTCCCCCATTAGCGGGGGGGACCTACGAGCAGTACTTC,CASSPPLAGGTYEQYF
TRBV7-9,-,TRBJ1-1,-,TGTGCCAGCAGCCTATACCGGACCAGGGGAGACACTGAAGCTTTCTTT,CASSLYRTRGDTEAFF
TRBV27,-,TRBJ1-1,-,TGTGCCAGCATCGGGACTGAAGCTTTCTTT,CASIGTEAFF
TRBV27,-,TRBJ1-1,few,TGTGCCAGCAGTTTATTGAGGAACACTGAAGCTTTCTTT,CASSLLRNTEAFF
TRBV29-1,TRBD1,TRBJ1-2,-,TGCAGCGTTGAAGATTGGGGGACAGGGGACGTTCGCTATGGCTACACCTTC,CSVEDWGTGDVRYGYTF
TRBV2,-,TRBJ2-7,-,TGTGCCAGCACCTCCTTGGGCCAGAGCTCCTACGAGCAGTACTTC,CASTSLGQSSYEQYF
TRBV5-1,TRBD2,TRBJ2-3,-,TGCGCCAGCAGCTTCTGGGCCGCCGCGGGGGATTTT,CASSFWAAAGDF
TRBV29-1,-,TRBJ1-3,-,TGCAGCGTTGAAGAGGGCAGTACCAACTCTGGAAACACCATATATTTT,CSVEEGSTNSGNTIYF
TRBV7-9,-,TRBJ1-5,once,TGTGCCAGCAGCTTGGCCCCAGGTCAGCCCCAGCATTTT,CASSLAPGQPQHF
TRBV10-3,-,TRBJ2-1,-,TGTGCCATCAGTCCGAACAGACAGAATGTTTACAATGAGCAGTTCTTC,CAISPNRQNVYNEQFF
TRBV9,TRBD2,TRBJ2-1,-,TGTGCCAGCAGCCATGGACTAGCGGGGGGGCCGGAGTACAATGAGCAGTTCTTC,CASSHGLAGGPEYNEQFF
TRBV11-1,TRBD1,TRBJ1-6,-,TGTGCCAGCAGCTTAGGGACAGGGGGCTCGGAACCCCTCCACTTT,CASSLGTGGSEPLHF
TRBV4-3,TRBD1,TRBJ1-2,-,TGCGCCAGCAGCCAAGATAGAGGGGGCGCGTATGGCTACACCTTC,CASSQDRGGAYGYTF
TRBV2,TRBD1,TRBJ2-7,-,TGTGCCAGCAGAACGGGACAGAATACCTACGAGCAGTACTTC,CASRTGQNTYEQYF
TRBV5-6,TRBD2,TRBJ2-7,-,TGTGCCAGCAGCTTGTGGGGGGGGGAATTTGAGCAGTACTTC,CASSLWGGEFEQYF
TRBV27,TRBD1,TRBJ2-5,-,TGTGCCAGCAGTTTATCAGGACAGGGAAGCGAGACCCAGTACTTC,CASSLSGQGSETQYF
TRBV19,-,TRBJ2-1,-,TGTGCCAGCGAGGAGGGGTCCATCTACAATGAGCAGTTCTTC,CASEEGSIYNEQFF
TRBV4-3,-,TRBJ1-6,-,TGCGCCAGCAGCCAAGACTCGGACAGTTCCTATAATTCACCCCTCCACTTT,CASSQDSDSSYNSPLHF
TRBV5-5,-,TRBJ2-7,-,TGTGCCAGCAGCTTAAGAGAGTACGAGCAGTACTTC,CASSLREYEQYF
TRBV6-1,TRBD2,TRBJ2-7,-,TGTGCCAGCAGTGTTCCGACTAGCGGGGGGTTCTACGAGCAGTACTTC,CASSVPTSGGFYEQYF
TRBV11-3,-,TRBJ1-1,-,TGTGCCAGCAGCCCCAGGAAATTGAACACTGAAGCTTTCTTT,CASSPRKLNTEAFF
TRBV4-1,-,TRBJ1-6,once,TGCGCCAGCAGCCAAGGGGGCCAAGAATCACCCCTCCACTTT,CASSQGGQESPLHF
TRBV7-9,-,TRBJ2-7,-,TGTGCCAGCAGCATATTACAGGGGAGGTCCTACGAGCAGTACTTC,CASSILQGRSYEQYF